This T cell receptor (beta chain) originates from a study of blood T cell repertoires in COVID-19. Study background: The cDNA or gDNA used as material had been derived from T cells, B-cell-depleted T cells, or PBMCs.

In the original processing: Scientists estimated how many nucleated cells there were by amplifying reference gene primers. The method was immunoSEQ multiplex PCR; TCRdb's version includes in-frame clones alone and lacks a portion of them. D and trimming were read from the DNA, whereas the V and J calls and clone size are those reported in that table. The sample contains a few hundred thousand clones, around nine tenths of which appear only once. Looked up from germline, CDR1 is SGHDT and CDR2 is YYEEEE. This CDR3 has 15 amino acids. J lost 0 bases, V lost 4 bases, and 5 bases had no gene match. There are many counts of this clone.

This chain links TRBV5-6 with TRBJ2-7, with 9 bases lining up with TRBD1. Sequencing used peripheral blood. This clonotype was obtained from a woman in her sixties with COVID-19, enrolled during active disease. For the CDR3, the DNA is TGTGCCAGCAGCAAAGGGACAGGGATCTCCTACGAGCAGTACTTC. Amino acids: CASSKGTGISYEQYF.